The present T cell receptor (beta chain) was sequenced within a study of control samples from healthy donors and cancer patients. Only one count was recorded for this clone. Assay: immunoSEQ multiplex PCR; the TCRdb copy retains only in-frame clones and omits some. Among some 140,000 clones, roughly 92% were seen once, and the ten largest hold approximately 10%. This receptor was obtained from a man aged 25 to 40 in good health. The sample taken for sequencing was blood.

The DNA of the CDR3 is TGCGCCAGCAGCCAATCTCGGACTAGCGGGACAAGGCAGGCCTACGAGCAGTACTTC. It translates to CASSQSRTSGTRQAYEQYF. The gene calls are TRBV4-1 and TRBJ2-7; 12 bases are shared with TRBD2. Losses at the gene ends were 2 bases for V and 2 bases for J; bases not matched to a gene: 13. Germline V CDR1 and CDR2: MGHRA, YSYEKL. The CDR3 is 19 residues long.